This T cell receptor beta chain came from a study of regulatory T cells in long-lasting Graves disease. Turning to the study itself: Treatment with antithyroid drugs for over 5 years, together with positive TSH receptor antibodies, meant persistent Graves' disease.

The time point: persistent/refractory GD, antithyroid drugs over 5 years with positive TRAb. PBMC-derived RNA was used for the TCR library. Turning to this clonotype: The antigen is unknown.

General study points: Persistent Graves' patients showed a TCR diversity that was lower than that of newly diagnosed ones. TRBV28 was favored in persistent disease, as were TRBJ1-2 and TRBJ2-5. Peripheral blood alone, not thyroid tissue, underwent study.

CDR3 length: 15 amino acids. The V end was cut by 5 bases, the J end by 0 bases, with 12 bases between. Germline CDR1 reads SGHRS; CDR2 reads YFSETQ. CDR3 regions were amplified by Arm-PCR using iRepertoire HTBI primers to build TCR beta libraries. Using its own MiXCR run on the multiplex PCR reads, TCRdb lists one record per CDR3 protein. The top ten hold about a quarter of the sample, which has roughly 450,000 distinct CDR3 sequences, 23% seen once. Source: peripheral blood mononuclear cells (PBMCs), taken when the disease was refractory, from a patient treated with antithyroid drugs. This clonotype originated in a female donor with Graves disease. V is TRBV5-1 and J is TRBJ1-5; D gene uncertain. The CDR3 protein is CASRPDGYSNQPQHF. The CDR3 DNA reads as TGCGCCAGCAGACCTGACGGCTATAGCAATCAGCCCCAGCATTTT.